The 15 T cell receptor beta chains presented below share a single source sample, sequenced in a study of cytomegalovirus exposure and HLA in healthy donors listed by TCRdb under 2017. The method was the immunoSEQ multiplex PCR assay. A mixture of 60 forward primers for TCR Vbeta segments and 13 reverse primers for TCR Jbeta segments was used in the multiplex PCR. Held by TCRdb, this immuneACCESS table contains in-frame sequences only and omits some clones. Under half of the omission traces to an unresolved V gene where checked; the cause of the rest is unknown. This sample is represented by over 150,000 clones; roughly 85% of them were singletons. Together, the top ten hold approximately 2% of the sample. The sample comprised PBMCs. The receptors were gathered from a man in his forties in good health and CMV-seronegative.

This chain connects TRBV4-1 to TRBJ2-1, with 8 bases aligning to TRBD2. Germline assignment: CDR1 MGHRA and CDR2 YSYEKL. CDR3 size: 18 residues. Trimming took 7 bases from V and 6 from J; bases not matched to a gene: 20. In DNA form, the CDR3 reads TGCGCCAGCACCAATAAAGTCGGACCAGCGGGAGCTGGCAATGAGCAGTTCTTC. It translates to CASTNKVGPAGAGNEQFF.

The rearrangement uses TRBV5-4 and TRBJ2-3; 12 bases match TRBD2. CDR3 length: 17 residues. The ends lost 4 bases at V and 7 bases at J; junction bases unmatched: 13. Germline V gene data show CDR1 as SGHNT and CDR2 as YYREEE (reference sequence). The CDR3 nucleotides are TGTGCCAGCAGCCTTCTAGCGGGAGGGCCTCTTGGAAATACGCAGTATTTT. Residues: CASSLLAGGPLGNTQYF.

The J gene is TRBJ2-1, the V gene TRBV7-9; D is possibly TRBD2 (6 bases). The CDR3 contains 19 residues. Trimming left V 2 bases short and J 4 bases short, with 24 bases between. Germline lookup yields CDR1 SEHNR and CDR2 FQNEAQ (reference sequence). CDR3 residues: CASSLSGTHGGPGYNEQFF. Written as DNA, the CDR3 is TGTGCCAGCAGCTTATCCGGGACCCATGGAGGGCCGGGTTACAATGAGCAGTTCTTC.

This clone was observed a handful of times. The chain has TRBV7-8 and TRBJ1-2, with 9 bases matching TRBD1. Per germline, CDR1 SGHVS and CDR2 FQNEAQ. V lost 7 bases, J lost 6 bases, and 6 bases stayed unmatched. The CDR3 runs to 13 residues. This chain's CDR3 is CASTTNRGHGYTF. For the CDR3, the DNA is TGTGCCAGCACCACTAACAGGGGGCATGGCTACACCTTC. The full variable domain, in which reference TRBV7-8 and TRBJ1-2 provide the parts outside the CDR3, is GAGVSQSPRYKVAKRGQDVALRCDPISGHVSLFWYQQALGQGPEFLTYFQNEAQLDKSGLPSDRFFAERPEGSVSTLKIQRTQQEDSAVYLCASTTNRGHGYTFGSGTRLTVV.

This clone was seen only once. The chain recombines TRBV9 with TRBJ2-3; 10 bases agree with TRBD2. Germline V gene lookup returns CDR1 SGDLS and CDR2 YYNGEE. This CDR3 has 18 amino acids. The V gene end was trimmed by 4 bases and the J gene end by 3 bases; junction bases not matched to a gene: 14. CDR3 nucleotides: TGTGCCAGCAGCCTCCGGTTAGCTAGCGGGAGCGGGACAGATACGCAGTATTTT. This gives the protein CASSLRLASGSGTDTQYF.

V and J are TRBV19 and TRBJ2-5, with 12 nucleotides matching TRBD2. CDR3 length: 16 residues. Germline CDR1 and CDR2: LNHDA and SQIVND (reference sequence). The junction had 9 bases not matched to a gene; V was cut back by 5 bases and J by 5 bases. CDR3 loop: CASSQTSGGAWETQYF. DNA of the CDR3: TGTGCCAGTAGTCAGACTAGCGGGGGCGCCTGGGAGACCCAGTACTTC.

J is TRBJ2-7 and V is TRBV5-6, with TRBD2 matching over 9 bases. V dropped 0 bases and J dropped 3; count of bases not matched to a gene: 4. Germline V gene data show CDR1 as SGHDT and CDR2 as YYEEEE. The CDR3 contains 15 residues. The DNA of the CDR3 is TGTGCCAGCAGCTTGGGACTAGCGGCTATCTACGAGCAGTACTTC. Residues: CASSLGLAAIYEQYF.

V usage is TRBV6-8 and J usage is TRBJ1-5; 9 bases agree with TRBD1. Germline-derived CDR1 and CDR2 are MNHGY and SAAAGT. The CDR3 extends over 17 amino acids. V trimming: 2 bases; J trimming: 3 bases; junction bases outside the gene matches: 8. For the CDR3, the DNA is TGTGCCAGCAGTTACCGGCTGGGACAGGGCTTCAATCAGCCCCAGCATTTT. Residues: CASSYRLGQGFNQPQHF.

The chain is built from TRBV11-1 and TRBJ1-2, with D possibly being TRBD1 (5 bases). Trimming took off 1 base at V and 5 bases at J, with 11 bases between the two ends. Germline V gene lookup returns CDR1 SGHAT and CDR2 FQDESV (reference sequence). CDR3 size: 14 residues. As DNA, the CDR3 is TGTGCCAGCAGCTTAGGGACACAGTCTTATGGCTACACCTTC. It encodes CASSLGTQSYGYTF.

The chain recombines TRBV7-9 with TRBJ2-7, with D possibly matching TRBD1 (6 bases). Germline V gene data show CDR1 as SEHNR and CDR2 as FQNEAQ (reference sequence). This CDR3 is built from 12 residues. Between the trimmed V and J ends, which lost 1 base and 11 bases, there was a span of 12 bases. The CDR3 loop reads CASSLDGRGEYF. DNA of the CDR3: TGTGCCAGCAGCTTAGATGGCAGGGGCGAGTACTTC.

V and J are TRBV2 and TRBJ1-2; 7 bases map to TRBD1. Trimming took 8 bases from V and 4 from J; bases not matched to a gene: 13. The CDR3 runs to 15 residues. Germline lookup yields CDR1 SNHLY and CDR2 FYNNEI. Here the CDR3 DNA reads TGTGCCAGCGCGGTCCCAAGACAGGGAATCTATGGCTACACCTTC. Translated, it gives CASAVPRQGIYGYTF.

This chain connects TRBV18 to TRBJ1-5; D call uncertain. V shed 6 bases and J shed 3 bases, with 15 bases lying between them. The CDR3 covers 15 residues. In germline, CDR1 is KGHSH, CDR2 LQKENI. CDR3 bases: TGTGCCAGCTCGCGCCTCCGGGAGAACAATCAGCCCCAGCATTTT. This sequence encodes CASSRLRENNQPQHF. The full variable domain, its missing parts supplied by reference TRBV18 and TRBJ1-5, is NAGVMQNPRHLVRRRGQEARLRCSPMKGHSHVYWYRQLPEEGLKFMVYLQKENIIDESGMPKERFSAEFPKEGPSILRIQQVVRGDSAAYFCASSRLRENNQPQHFGDGTRLSIL.

Only a few counts were recorded for this clone. This sequence joins TRBV2 and TRBJ2-7; D unresolved. Between the trimmed V and J ends, which lost 1 base and 6 bases, there was a span of 13 bases. The V gene's germline CDR1 is SNHLY and CDR2 FYNNEI. The CDR3 is 14 residues long. CDR3: CASSEVGYTTEQYF. DNA for the CDR3: TGTGCCAGCAGTGAAGTGGGCTACACCACCGAGCAGTACTTC.

V is TRBV11-3 and J is TRBJ2-4; 7 bases align to TRBD2. Germline lookup yields CDR1 SGHNT and CDR2 YENEEA. Trimming at V came to 1 base and at J to 9 bases, leaving 18 bases not matched to a gene. The CDR3 loop spans 18 amino acids. CDR3 residues: CASSLGRGDGRTEIIQYF. The CDR3, as DNA: TGTGCCAGCAGCTTAGGAAGGGGTGACGGGAGGACGGAGATCATTCAGTACTTC.

The table lists this clone with a count of one. V usage is TRBV6-5 and J usage is TRBJ2-2; 11 bases agree with TRBD1. CDR3 length equals 14 residues. The germline CDR1 and CDR2 sequences are MNHEY and SVGAGI. With V trimmed by 5 bases and J by 7 bases, 3 bases remained unmatched. The CDR3: CASSAGTGGGELFF. Written as DNA, the CDR3 is TGTGCCAGCAGTGCCGGGACAGGGGGCGGGGAGCTGTTTTTT.